This is a list of T cell receptor beta chains from one sample in a study of T cells in Graves' hyperthyroidism and ophthalmopathy. Via MiXCR, TCRdb re-called the multiplex PCR reads, giving one row per CDR3 protein. The table has a few hundred thousand distinct CDR3 sequences, around 14% seen once; the top ten hold approximately 7.4%. Source material: blood. All receptors derive from a woman in her thirties with Graves' hyperthyroidism. The CDR3 runs from the conserved cysteine through the conserved F or W. D genes are given only for firm matches. A row's size may be missing; if present it is once, few, many or a size class.

len: 15
abundance: -
v_gene: TRBV15
j_gene: TRBJ1-4
d_gene: -
CDR3aa: CATNRSTATGEKLFF
CDR3nt: TGTGCCACCAACAGGTCGACAGCGACGGGTGAAAAACTGTTTTTT

len: 14
abundance: few
v_gene: TRBV9
j_gene: TRBJ2-1
d_gene: -
CDR3aa: CASSVGTGYNEQFF
CDR3nt: TGTGCCAGCAGCGTAGGAACGGGATACAATGAGCAGTTCTTC

len: 14
abundance: -
v_gene: TRBV5-4
j_gene: TRBJ2-5
d_gene: TRBD2
CDR3aa: CASSISGTSETQYF
CDR3nt: TGTGCCAGCAGCATAAGCGGGACGTCAGAGACCCAGTACTTC

len: 13
abundance: many
v_gene: TRBV18
j_gene: TRBJ2-1
d_gene: TRBD2
CDR3aa: CASSGPGGNEQFF
CDR3nt: TGTGCCAGCTCAGGTCCGGGAGGCAATGAGCAGTTCTTC

len: 16
abundance: few
v_gene: TRBV5-8
j_gene: TRBJ1-2
d_gene: -
CDR3aa: CASSLIQDWGAYGYTF
CDR3nt: TGTGCCAGCAGCTTGATTCAGGATTGGGGGGCGTATGGCTACACCTTC

len: 13
abundance: many
v_gene: TRBV18
j_gene: TRBJ2-3
d_gene: -
CDR3aa: CASSPGFTDTQYF
CDR3nt: TGTGCCAGCTCACCAGGGTTTACAGATACGCAGTATTTT

len: 16
abundance: few
v_gene: TRBV5-6
j_gene: TRBJ2-2
d_gene: -
CDR3aa: CASSLSQRKVTGELFF
CDR3nt: TGTGCCAGCAGCTTGTCTCAGCGAAAGGTCACCGGGGAGCTGTTTTTT

len: 16
abundance: many
v_gene: TRBV28
j_gene: TRBJ2-1
d_gene: TRBD2
CDR3aa: CASSFPTSGSYHEQFF
CDR3nt: TGTGCCAGCAGTTTCCCGACTAGCGGGAGTTATCATGAGCAGTTCTTC

len: 14
abundance: -
v_gene: TRBV2
j_gene: TRBJ1-6
d_gene: -
CDR3aa: CASSVGSENSPLHF
CDR3nt: TGTGCCAGCAGTGTAGGGTCTGAAAATTCACCCCTCCACTTT

len: 14
abundance: -
v_gene: TRBV9
j_gene: TRBJ2-7
d_gene: -
CDR3aa: CASSVGPETYEQYF
CDR3nt: TGTGCCAGCAGCGTAGGCCCGGAGACCTACGAGCAGTACTTC

len: 17
abundance: many
v_gene: TRBV28
j_gene: TRBJ2-3
d_gene: TRBD2
CDR3aa: CASSLSFSGAVTDTQYF
CDR3nt: TGTGCCAGCAGTTTGAGTTTTAGCGGGGCCGTCACAGATACGCAGTATTTT

len: 14
abundance: many
v_gene: TRBV9
j_gene: TRBJ2-7
d_gene: TRBD2
CDR3aa: CASSSRTSAGEQYF
CDR3nt: TGTGCCAGCAGCTCCCGGACTAGCGCGGGCGAGCAGTACTTC

len: 17
abundance: few
v_gene: TRBV12-3/TRBV12-4
j_gene: TRBJ2-2
d_gene: TRBD1
CDR3aa: CASKNLLGQGRAGELFF
CDR3nt: TGTGCCAGCAAAAATTTACTTGGACAGGGGCGGGCCGGGGAGCTGTTTTTT

len: 17
abundance: -
v_gene: TRBV3-1
j_gene: TRBJ2-1
d_gene: TRBD2
CDR3aa: CASSPLGTSKVYNEQFF
CDR3nt: TGTGCCAGCAGCCCACTCGGGACTAGCAAGGTCTACAATGAGCAGTTCTTC

len: 16
abundance: many
v_gene: TRBV28
j_gene: TRBJ2-7
d_gene: -
CDR3aa: CASSLTNGQNIYEQYF
CDR3nt: TGTGCCAGCAGTTTAACGAATGGACAGAATATCTACGAGCAGTACTTC

len: 11
abundance: few
v_gene: TRBV29-1
j_gene: TRBJ2-1
d_gene: -
CDR3aa: CSGGHYNEQFF
CDR3nt: TGCAGCGGGGGACACTACAATGAGCAGTTCTTC

len: 13
abundance: many
v_gene: TRBV6-1
j_gene: TRBJ2-1
d_gene: -
CDR3aa: CASCLDRYNEQFF
CDR3nt: TGTGCCAGCTGCTTGGACAGATACAATGAGCAGTTCTTC

len: 14
abundance: many
v_gene: TRBV5-1
j_gene: TRBJ1-1
d_gene: -
CDR3aa: CASSFTGRNTEAFF
CDR3nt: TGCGCCAGCAGCTTTACCGGCCGAAACACTGAAGCTTTCTTT

len: 15
abundance: -
v_gene: TRBV5-5
j_gene: TRBJ2-1
d_gene: -
CDR3aa: CASSSGAPSYNEQFF
CDR3nt: TGTGCCAGCAGCTCGGGTGCGCCTTCCTACAATGAGCAGTTCTTC

len: 14
abundance: many
v_gene: TRBV29-1
j_gene: TRBJ1-2
d_gene: -
CDR3aa: CSVEAGQPNYGYTF
CDR3nt: TGCAGCGTTGAGGCCGGACAGCCAAACTATGGCTACACCTTC

len: 15
abundance: -
v_gene: TRBV25-1
j_gene: TRBJ1-2
d_gene: -
CDR3aa: CASRGDGRGPMSYTF
CDR3nt: TGTGCCAGCAGGGGGGACGGTCGAGGACCTATGAGCTACACCTTC

len: 16
abundance: -
v_gene: TRBV10-3
j_gene: TRBJ2-2
d_gene: -
CDR3aa: CAISERDSTSTGELFF
CDR3nt: TGTGCCATCAGTGAGCGCGACAGTACTTCCACCGGGGAGCTGTTTTTT